This TCR beta chain was retrieved from a study of Ad26.COV2.S vaccination and SARS-CoV-2 variants. Notes on the study in general: Possibly, TCR breadth and depth analyses underestimated total T cell responses. It was found that vaccine and placebo recipients had similar non-spike TCR breadth. The study found higher spike-specific TCR breadth in vaccine than placebo recipients.

Method: immunoSEQ multiplex PCR; TCRdb's copy keeps in-frame clones and lacks some. The data contain 350,000 to 500,000 clones, less than 95% of them seen just once; the ten biggest clones take up around 4.2%. CDR3 length: 17 residues. Losses at the gene ends were 2 bases for V and 4 bases for J; bases not matched to a gene: 5. Germline V gene lookup returns CDR1 SGHAT and CDR2 FQNNGV. In regard to this clone: The antigen remains unidentified.

Regarding treatment: 15 to 20 received Ad26.COV2.S at low or high dose, single or two shots; a few received placebo; per-sample allocation not given. Specimens were obtained on day 63 following the first vaccine or placebo injection. In Boston, an adult donor aged 18-55 years took part. The chain carries TRBV11-2 and TRBJ2-3, with 14 positions matching TRBD2. The sequence was collected from a person between 18 and 59 years old who received the Ad26.COV2.S COVID-19 vaccine or a placebo. Material: peripheral blood, obtained in a trial of Ad26.COV2.S vaccine versus placebo. The CDR3, as DNA: TGTGCCAGCAGCTTATTGCGACTAGCGGGAGGGCCAGATACGCAGTATTTT. Translating it yields CASSLLRLAGGPDTQYF.